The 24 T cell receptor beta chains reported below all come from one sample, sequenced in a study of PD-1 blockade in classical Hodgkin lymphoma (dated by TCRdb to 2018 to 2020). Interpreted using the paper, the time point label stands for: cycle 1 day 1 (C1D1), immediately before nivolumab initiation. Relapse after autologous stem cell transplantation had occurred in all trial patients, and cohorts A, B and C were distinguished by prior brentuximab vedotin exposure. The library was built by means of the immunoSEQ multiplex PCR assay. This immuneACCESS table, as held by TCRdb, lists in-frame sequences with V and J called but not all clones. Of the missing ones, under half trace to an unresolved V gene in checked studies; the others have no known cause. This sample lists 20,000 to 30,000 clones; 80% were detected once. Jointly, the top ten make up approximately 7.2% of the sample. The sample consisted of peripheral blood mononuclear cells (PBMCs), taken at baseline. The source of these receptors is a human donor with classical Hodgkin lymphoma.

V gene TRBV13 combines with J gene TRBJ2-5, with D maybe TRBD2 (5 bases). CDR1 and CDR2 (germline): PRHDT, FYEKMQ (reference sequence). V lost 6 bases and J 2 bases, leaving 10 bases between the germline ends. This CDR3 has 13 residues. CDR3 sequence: CASRRGRQETQYF. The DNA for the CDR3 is TGTGCCAGCAGGAGAGGGCGGCAAGAGACCCAGTACTTC.

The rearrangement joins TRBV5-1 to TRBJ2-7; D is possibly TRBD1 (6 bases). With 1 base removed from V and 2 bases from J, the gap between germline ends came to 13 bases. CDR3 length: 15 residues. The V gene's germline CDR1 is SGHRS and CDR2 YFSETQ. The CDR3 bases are TGCGCCAGCAGCTTGTGGGCAGGGGAAGCCTACGAGCAGTACTTC. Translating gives CASSLWAGEAYEQYF.

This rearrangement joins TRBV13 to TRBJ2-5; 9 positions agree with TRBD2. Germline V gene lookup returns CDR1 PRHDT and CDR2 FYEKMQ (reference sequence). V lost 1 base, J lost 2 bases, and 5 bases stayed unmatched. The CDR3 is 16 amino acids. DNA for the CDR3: TGTGCCAGCAGCTTAGCGGATAGCGGGGGACAAGAGACCCAGTACTTC. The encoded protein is CASSLADSGGQETQYF. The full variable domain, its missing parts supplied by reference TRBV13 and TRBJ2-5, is AAGVIQSPRHLIKEKRETATLKCYPIPRHDTVYWYQQGPGQDPQFLISFYEKMQSDKGSIPDRFSAQQFSDYHSELNMSSLELGDSALYFCASSLADSGGQETQYFGPGTRLLVL.

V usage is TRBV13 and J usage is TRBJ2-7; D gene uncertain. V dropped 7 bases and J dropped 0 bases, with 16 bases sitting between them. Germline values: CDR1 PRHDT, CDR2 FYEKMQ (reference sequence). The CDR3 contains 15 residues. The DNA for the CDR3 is TGTGCCAGCACCCCGAAATGGGGTCCCTCCTACGAGCAGTACTTC. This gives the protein CASTPKWGPSYEQYF.

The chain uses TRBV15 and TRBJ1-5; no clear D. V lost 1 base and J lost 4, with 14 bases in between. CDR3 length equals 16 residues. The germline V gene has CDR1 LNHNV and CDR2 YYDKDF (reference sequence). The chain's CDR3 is CATSRGFSGLNQPQHF. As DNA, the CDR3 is TGTGCCACCAGCAGAGGATTCAGCGGCTTAAATCAGCCCCAGCATTTT. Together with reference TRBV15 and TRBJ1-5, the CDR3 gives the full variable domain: DAMVIQNPRYQVTQFGKPVTLSCSQTLNHNVMYWYQQKSSQAPKLLFHYYDKDFNNEADTPDNFQSRRPNTSFCFLDIRSPGLGDTAMYLCATSRGFSGLNQPQHFGDGTRLSIL.

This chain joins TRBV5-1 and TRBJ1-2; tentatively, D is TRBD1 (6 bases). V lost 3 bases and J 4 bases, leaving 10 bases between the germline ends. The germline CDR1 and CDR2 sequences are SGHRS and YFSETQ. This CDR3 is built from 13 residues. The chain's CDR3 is CASSSGAGYGYTF. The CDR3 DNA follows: TGCGCCAGCAGCTCAGGGGCTGGCTATGGCTACACCTTC.

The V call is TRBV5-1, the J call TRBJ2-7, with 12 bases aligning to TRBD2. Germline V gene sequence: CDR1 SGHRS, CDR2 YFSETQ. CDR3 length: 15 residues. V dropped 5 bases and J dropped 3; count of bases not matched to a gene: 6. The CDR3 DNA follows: TGCGCCAGCAGTTGGACTAGCGGGGTTATCTACGAGCAGTACTTC. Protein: CASSWTSGVIYEQYF.

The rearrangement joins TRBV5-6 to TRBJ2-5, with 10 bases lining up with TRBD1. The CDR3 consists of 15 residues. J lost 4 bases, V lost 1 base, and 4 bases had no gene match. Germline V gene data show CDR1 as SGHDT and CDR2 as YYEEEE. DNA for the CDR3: TGTGCCAGCAGCTTGTGGACAGGGGGAAGAGAGACCCAGTACTTC. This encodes CASSLWTGGRETQYF.

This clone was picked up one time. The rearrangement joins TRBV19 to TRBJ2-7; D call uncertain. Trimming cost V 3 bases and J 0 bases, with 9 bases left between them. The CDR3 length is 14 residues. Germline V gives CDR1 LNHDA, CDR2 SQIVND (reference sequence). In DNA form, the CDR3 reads TGTGCCAGTAGTATCGTCATTTACTCCTACGAGCAGTACTTC. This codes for CASSIVIYSYEQYF.

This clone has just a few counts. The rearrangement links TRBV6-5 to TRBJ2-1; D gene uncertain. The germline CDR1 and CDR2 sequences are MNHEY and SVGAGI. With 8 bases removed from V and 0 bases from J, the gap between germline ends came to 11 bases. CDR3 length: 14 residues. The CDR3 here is CASSVGYSYNEQFF. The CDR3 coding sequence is TGTGCCAGCTCCGTAGGGTACTCCTACAATGAGCAGTTCTTC.

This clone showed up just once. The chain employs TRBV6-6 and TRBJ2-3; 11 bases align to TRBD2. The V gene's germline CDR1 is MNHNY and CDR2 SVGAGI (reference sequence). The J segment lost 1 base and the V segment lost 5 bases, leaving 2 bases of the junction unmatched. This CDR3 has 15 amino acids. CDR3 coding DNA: TGTGCCAGCAGTCAACTAGCGGGGGGCACAGATACGCAGTATTTT. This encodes CASSQLAGGTDTQYF.

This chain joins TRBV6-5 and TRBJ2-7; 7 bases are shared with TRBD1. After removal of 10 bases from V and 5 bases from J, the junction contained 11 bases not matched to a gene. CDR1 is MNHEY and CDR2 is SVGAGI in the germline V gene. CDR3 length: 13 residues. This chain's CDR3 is CATKRQGRNEQYF. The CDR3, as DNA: TGTGCCACCAAACGACAGGGAAGGAACGAGCAGTACTTC.

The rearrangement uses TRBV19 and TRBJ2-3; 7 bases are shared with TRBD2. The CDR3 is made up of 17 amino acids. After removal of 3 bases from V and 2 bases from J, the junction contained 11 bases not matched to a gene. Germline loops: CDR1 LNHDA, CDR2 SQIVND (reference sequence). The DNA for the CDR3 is TGTGCCAGTAGTATGAGCCGGGGGGTTGGTATCACAGATACGCAGTATTTT. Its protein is CASSMSRGVGITDTQYF.

CDR3 region: CASSLDDTQYF. The CDR3 DNA sequence: TGCGCCAGCTCCCTAGACGATACGCAGTATTTT. The chain links TRBV5-1 to TRBJ2-3; D call uncertain. Per germline, CDR1 SGHRS and CDR2 YFSETQ. V was clipped by 7 bases and J by 6 bases, with 9 bases between them. The CDR3 spans 11 residues.

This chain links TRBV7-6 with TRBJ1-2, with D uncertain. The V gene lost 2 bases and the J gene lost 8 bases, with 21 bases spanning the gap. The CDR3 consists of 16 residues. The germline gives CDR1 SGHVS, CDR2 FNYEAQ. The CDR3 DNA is TGTGCCAGCAGCTTAAGGGTCAGGAGAGACGCGGGCGGCTACACCTTC. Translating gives CASSLRVRRDAGGYTF.

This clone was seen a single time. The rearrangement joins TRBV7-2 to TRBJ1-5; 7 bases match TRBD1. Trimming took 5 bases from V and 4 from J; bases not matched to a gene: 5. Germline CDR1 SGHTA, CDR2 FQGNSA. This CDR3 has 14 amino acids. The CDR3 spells CASSQGVQNQPQHF. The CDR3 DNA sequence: TGTGCCAGCAGCCAGGGGGTTCAGAATCAGCCCCAGCATTTT.

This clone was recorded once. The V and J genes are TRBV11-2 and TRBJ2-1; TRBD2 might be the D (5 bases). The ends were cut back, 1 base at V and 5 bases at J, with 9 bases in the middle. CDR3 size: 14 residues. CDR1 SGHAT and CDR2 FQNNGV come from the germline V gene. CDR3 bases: TGTGCCAGCAGCTTAGGTTACGGGGACAATGAGCAGTTCTTC. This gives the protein CASSLGYGDNEQFF.

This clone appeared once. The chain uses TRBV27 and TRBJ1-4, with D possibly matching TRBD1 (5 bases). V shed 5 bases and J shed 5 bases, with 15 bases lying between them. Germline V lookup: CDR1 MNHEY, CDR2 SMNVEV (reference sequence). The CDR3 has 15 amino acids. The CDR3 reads CASSPIGQGNEKLFF. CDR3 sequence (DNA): TGTGCCAGCAGTCCGATAGGCCAGGGAAATGAAAAACTGTTTTTT. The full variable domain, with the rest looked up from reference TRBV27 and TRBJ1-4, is EAQVTQNPRYLITVTGKKLTVTCSQNMNHEYMSWYRQDPGLGLRQIYYSMNVEVTDKGDVPEGYKVSRKEKRNFPLILESPSPNQTSLYFCASSPIGQGNEKLFFGSGTQLSVL.

The CDR3 DNA follows: TGTGCCAGCTCACCAGCAGGGGGCATTGCCTACGAGCAGTACTTC. Protein: CASSPAGGIAYEQYF. V gene TRBV18 combines with J gene TRBJ2-7, with 8 bases that match TRBD1. Trimming at V came to 2 bases and at J to 2 bases, leaving 5 bases not matched to a gene. CDR1 is KGHSH and CDR2 is LQKENI in the germline V gene. The CDR3 totals 15 residues.

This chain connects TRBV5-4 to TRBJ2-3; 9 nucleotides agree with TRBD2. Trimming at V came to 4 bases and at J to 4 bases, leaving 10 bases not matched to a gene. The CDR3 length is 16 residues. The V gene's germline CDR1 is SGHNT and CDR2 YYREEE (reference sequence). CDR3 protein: CASSPPSAGGADTQYF. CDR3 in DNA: TGTGCCAGCAGCCCCCCCAGCGCGGGAGGGGCAGATACGCAGTATTTT.

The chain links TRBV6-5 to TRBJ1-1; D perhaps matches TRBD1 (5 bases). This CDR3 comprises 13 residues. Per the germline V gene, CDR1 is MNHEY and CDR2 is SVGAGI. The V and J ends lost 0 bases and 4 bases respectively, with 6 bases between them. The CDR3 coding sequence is TGTGCCAGCAGTTACTCTGGGGGCACTGAAGCTTTCTTT. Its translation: CASSYSGGTEAFF.

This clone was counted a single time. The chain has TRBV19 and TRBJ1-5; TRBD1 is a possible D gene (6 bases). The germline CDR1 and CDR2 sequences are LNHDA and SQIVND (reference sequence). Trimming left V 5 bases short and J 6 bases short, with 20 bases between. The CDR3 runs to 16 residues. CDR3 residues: CASSLPPGAQGQPQHF. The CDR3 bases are TGTGCCAGTAGTTTACCCCCAGGGGCGCAGGGTCAGCCCCAGCATTTT.

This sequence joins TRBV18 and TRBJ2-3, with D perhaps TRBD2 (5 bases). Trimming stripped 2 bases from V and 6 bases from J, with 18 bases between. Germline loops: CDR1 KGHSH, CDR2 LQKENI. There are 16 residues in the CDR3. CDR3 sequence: CASSPRIASIGDTQYF. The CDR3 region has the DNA TGTGCCAGCTCACCAAGGATAGCTAGCATTGGTGATACGCAGTATTTT.

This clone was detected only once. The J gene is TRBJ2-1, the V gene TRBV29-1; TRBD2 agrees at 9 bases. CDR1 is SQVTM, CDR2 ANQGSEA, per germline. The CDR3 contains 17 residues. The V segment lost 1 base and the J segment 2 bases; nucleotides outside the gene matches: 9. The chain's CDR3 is CSVEGLVLAGTYNEQFF. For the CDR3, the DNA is TGCAGCGTTGAAGGGTTGGTGCTAGCGGGGACCTACAATGAGCAGTTCTTC.